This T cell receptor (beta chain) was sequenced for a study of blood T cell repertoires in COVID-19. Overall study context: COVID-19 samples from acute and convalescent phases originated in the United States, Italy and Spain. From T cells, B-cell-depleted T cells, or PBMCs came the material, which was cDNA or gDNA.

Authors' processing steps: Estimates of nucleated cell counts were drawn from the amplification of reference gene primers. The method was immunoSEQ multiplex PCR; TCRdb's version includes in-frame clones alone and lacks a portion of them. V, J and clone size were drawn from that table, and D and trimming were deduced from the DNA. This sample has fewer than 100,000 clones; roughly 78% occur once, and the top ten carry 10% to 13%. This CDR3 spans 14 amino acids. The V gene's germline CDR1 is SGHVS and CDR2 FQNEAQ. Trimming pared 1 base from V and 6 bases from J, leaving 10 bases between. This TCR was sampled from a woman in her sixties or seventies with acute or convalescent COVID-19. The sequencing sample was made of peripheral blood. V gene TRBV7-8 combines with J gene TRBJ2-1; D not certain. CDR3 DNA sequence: TGTGCCAGCAGCTTAGTTTCCTCGTCCAATGAGCAGTTCTTC. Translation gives CASSLVSSSNEQFF.